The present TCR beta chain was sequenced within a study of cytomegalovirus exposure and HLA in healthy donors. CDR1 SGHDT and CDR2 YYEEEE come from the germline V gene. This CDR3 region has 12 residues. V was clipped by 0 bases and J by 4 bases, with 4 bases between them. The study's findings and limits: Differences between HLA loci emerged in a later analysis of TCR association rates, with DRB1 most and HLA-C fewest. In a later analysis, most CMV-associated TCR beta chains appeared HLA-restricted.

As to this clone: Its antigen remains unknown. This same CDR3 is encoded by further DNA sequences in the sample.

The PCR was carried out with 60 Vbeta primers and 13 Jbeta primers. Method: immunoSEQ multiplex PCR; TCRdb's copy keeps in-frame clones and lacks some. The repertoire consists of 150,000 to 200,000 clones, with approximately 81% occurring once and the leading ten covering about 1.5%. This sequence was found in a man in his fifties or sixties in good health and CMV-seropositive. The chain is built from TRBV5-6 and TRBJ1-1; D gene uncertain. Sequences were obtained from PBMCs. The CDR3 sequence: CASSLVGTEAFF. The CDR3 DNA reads TGTGCCAGCAGCTTGGTCGGCACTGAAGCTTTCTTT.